The 6 T cell receptor beta chains reported below all come from one sample, sequenced in a study of shared clonotypes between healthy human individuals. Using immunoSEQ multiplex PCR, the repertoire was profiled, and TCRdb retains in-frame clones only, with some absent. The sample has under 600,000 clones; around 79% are singletons. The specimen sequenced was PBMCs. Source of these receptors: a woman between 40 and 50 years old in good health. Some clones in this sample may be carry-over from other donors' samples.

The CDR3 nucleotides are TGTGCCAGCTCACCTACGGAAGCCACAGATACGCAGTATTTT. It translates to CASSPTEATDTQYF. This chain uses TRBV18 with TRBJ2-3; no clear D gene. The germline V gene encodes CDR1 KGHSH and CDR2 LQKENI. The CDR3 consists of 14 residues. The ends were cut back, 3 bases at V and 2 bases at J, with 9 bases in the middle.

With regard to this clone: The sample holds other DNA sequences that translate to the same CDR3. This sequence joins TRBV5-4 and TRBJ2-3; maybe TRBD1 (6 bases). CDR1 SGHNT and CDR2 YYREEE come from the germline V gene (reference sequence). V was pared by 1 base and J by 5 bases, with 8 bases between. This CDR3 contains 13 residues. As DNA, the CDR3 is TGTGCCAGCAGCTTGAGAGGGGGAGATACGCAGTATTTT. Protein: CASSLRGGDTQYF.

The V call is TRBV9, the J call TRBJ2-3; D not certain. Trimming cost V 0 bases and J 2 bases, with 13 bases left between them. This CDR3 is built from 16 residues. Germline lookup yields CDR1 SGDLS and CDR2 YYNGEE. As DNA, the CDR3 is TGTGCCAGCAGCGTAGGGGCTATAATCCACACAGATACGCAGTATTTT. This translates into CASSVGAIIHTDTQYF.

J is TRBJ2-7 and V is TRBV11-2, with TRBD2 matching 7 bases. In germline, CDR1 is SGHAT, CDR2 FQNNGV. Unmatched junction bases numbered 7, after V lost 5 bases and J lost 0 bases. This CDR3 is built from 15 residues. The CDR3 DNA follows: TGTGCCAGCAGCAAACTAGCGCTCTCCTCCTACGAGCAGTACTTC. Its translation: CASSKLALSSYEQYF.

This clone was seen many times. The chain employs TRBV5-1 and TRBJ2-1, with TRBD2 identical over 9 bases. Per the germline V gene, CDR1 is SGHRS and CDR2 is YFSETQ. CDR3 length: 15 amino acids. Trimming removed 4 bases from V and 6 bases from J; junction bases left unmatched: 8. CDR3 sequence reads: CASSTTSGQANEQFF. CDR3 bases: TGCGCCAGCAGCACCACTAGCGGGCAGGCCAATGAGCAGTTCTTC.

CDR3 in amino acids: CASSIRPSGDYEQYF. For the CDR3, the DNA is TGTGCCAGCAGCATACGGCCTAGCGGGGACTACGAGCAGTACTTC. The chain carries TRBV7-2 and TRBJ2-7; 9 bases fit TRBD2. Germline CDR1 SGHTA, CDR2 FQGNSA. The V segment lost 5 bases and the J segment 3 bases; nucleotides outside the gene matches: 8. The CDR3 runs 15 residues.